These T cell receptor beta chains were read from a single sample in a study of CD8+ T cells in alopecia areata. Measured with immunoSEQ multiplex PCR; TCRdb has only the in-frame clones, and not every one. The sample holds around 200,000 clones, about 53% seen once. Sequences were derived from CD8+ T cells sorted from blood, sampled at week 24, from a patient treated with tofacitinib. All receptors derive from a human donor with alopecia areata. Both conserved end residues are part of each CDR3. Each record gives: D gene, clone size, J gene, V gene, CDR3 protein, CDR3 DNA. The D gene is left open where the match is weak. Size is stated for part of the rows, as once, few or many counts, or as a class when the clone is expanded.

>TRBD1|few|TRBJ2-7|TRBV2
CASTDRGPPWEQYF
TGTGCCAGCACAGACAGGGGGCCTCCGTGGGAGCAGTACTTC
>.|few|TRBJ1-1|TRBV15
CATSRENTEAFF
TGTGCCACCAGCAGAGAGAACACTGAAGCTTTCTTT
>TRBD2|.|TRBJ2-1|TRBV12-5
CASGSSGGINEQFF
TGTGCTAGTGGTTCTAGCGGGGGAATCAATGAGCAGTTCTTC
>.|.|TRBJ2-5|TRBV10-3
CAISESPAEETQYF
TGTGCCATCAGTGAGTCGCCGGCGGAGGAGACCCAGTACTTC
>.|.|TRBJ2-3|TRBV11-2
CASSSLGFTDTQYF
TGTGCCAGCAGCTCCTTAGGGTTCACAGATACGCAGTATTTT
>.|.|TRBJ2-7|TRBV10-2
CASSEWPEQYF
TGCGCCAGCAGTGAGTGGCCCGAGCAGTACTTC
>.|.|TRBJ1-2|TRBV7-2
CASSFSGNYGYTF
TGTGCCAGCAGCTTTTCAGGGAACTATGGCTACACCTTC
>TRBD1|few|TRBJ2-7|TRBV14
CASSPGTGTYEQYF
TGTGCCAGCAGCCCCGGGACAGGGACCTACGAGCAGTACTTC
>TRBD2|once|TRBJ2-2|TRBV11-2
CASSSGGGGNTGELFF
TGTGCCAGCAGCTCCGGTGGCGGGGGGAACACCGGGGAGCTGTTTTTT
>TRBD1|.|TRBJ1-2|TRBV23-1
CASSVGTGEPNYGYTF
TGCGCCAGCAGTGTCGGGACAGGGGAACCTAACTATGGCTACACCTTC
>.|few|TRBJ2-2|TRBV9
CASSQTDTGELFF
TGTGCCAGCAGCCAAACTGACACCGGGGAGCTGTTTTTT
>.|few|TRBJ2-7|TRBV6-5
CASSSRDGSYEQYF
TGTGCCAGCAGTTCAAGGGACGGCTCCTACGAGCAGTACTTC
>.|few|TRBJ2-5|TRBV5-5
CASSLKGLETQYF
TGTGCCAGCAGCTTGAAGGGGTTAGAGACCCAGTACTTC
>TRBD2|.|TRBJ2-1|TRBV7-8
CASSLALIAGRVYNEQFF
TGTGCCAGCAGCTTAGCGCTAATAGCGGGGAGGGTTTACAATGAGCAGTTCTTC
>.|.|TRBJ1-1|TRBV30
CAWSPPGPNTEAFF
TGTGCCTGGAGTCCACCAGGCCCGAACACTGAAGCTTTCTTT
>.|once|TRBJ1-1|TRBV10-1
CASSDSRGANTEAFF
TGCGCCAGCAGTGATTCAAGAGGGGCGAACACTGAAGCTTTCTTT
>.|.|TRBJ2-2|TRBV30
CAWSSTGELFF
TGTGCCTGGAGTAGCACCGGGGAGCTGTTTTTT
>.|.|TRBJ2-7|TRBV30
CAWSEHQGFEYF
TGTGCCTGGAGTGAGCATCAAGGGTTTGAGTACTTC
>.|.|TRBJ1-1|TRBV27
CASSLTVMLGGQNTEAFF
TGTGCCAGCAGTTTAACGGTGATGCTCGGGGGGCAGAACACTGAAGCTTTCTTT
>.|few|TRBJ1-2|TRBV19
CASYGEYGYTF
TGTGCCAGTTATGGAGAGTATGGCTACACCTTC
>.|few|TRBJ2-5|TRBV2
CASSSAPLETQYF
TGTGCCAGCAGTTCGGCCCCCTTGGAGACCCAGTACTTC
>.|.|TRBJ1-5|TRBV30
CAWSDSNQPQHF
TGTGCCTGGAGTGACAGCAATCAGCCCCAGCATTTT
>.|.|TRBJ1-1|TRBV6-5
CASTGGETEAFF
TGTGCCAGCACTGGGGGCGAGACTGAAGCTTTCTTT
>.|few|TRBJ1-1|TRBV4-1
CASSGTSNTEAFF
TGCGCCAGCAGCGGGACATCGAACACTGAAGCTTTCTTT
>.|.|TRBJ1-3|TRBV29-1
CSVDLRNTIYF
TGCAGCGTTGACCTCCGAAACACCATATATTTT
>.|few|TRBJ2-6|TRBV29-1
CSVSGLEGGKSANVLTF
TGCAGCGTCTCAGGGCTAGAGGGGGGGAAGTCGGCCAACGTCCTGACTTTC
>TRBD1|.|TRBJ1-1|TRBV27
CASSGQGYGTEAFF
TGTGCCAGCAGTGGACAGGGCTACGGCACTGAAGCTTTCTTT
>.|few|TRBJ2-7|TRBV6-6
CASNDVSYEQYF
TGTGCCAGCAACGACGTAAGCTACGAGCAGTACTTC
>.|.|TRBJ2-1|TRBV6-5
CASSLTDSNNEQFF
TGTGCCAGCAGTCTAACGGACAGCAACAATGAGCAGTTCTTC
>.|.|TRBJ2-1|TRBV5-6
CASVYGNEQFF
TGTGCCAGCGTCTATGGGAATGAGCAGTTCTTC
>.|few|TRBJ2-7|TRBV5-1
CASSLDYLEQQYF
TGCGCCAGCAGCCTGGACTATCTCGAACAACAGTACTTC
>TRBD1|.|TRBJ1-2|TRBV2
CASRPTTGELNYGYTF
TGTGCCAGCAGACCCACCACAGGGGAACTTAACTATGGCTACACCTTC
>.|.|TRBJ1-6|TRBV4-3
CASSQRPGNSPLHF
TGCGCCAGCAGCCAACGTCCGGGAAATTCACCCCTCCACTTT
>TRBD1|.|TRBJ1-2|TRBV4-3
CASSPGQAHYGYTF
TGCGCCAGCAGCCCGGGACAGGCGCACTATGGCTACACCTTC
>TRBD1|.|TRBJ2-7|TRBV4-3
CASSPGQGLDEQYF
TGCGCCAGCAGCCCCGGACAGGGTTTAGACGAGCAGTACTTC
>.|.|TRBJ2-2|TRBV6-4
CARSGNTGELFF
TGTGCCAGATCGGGGAACACCGGGGAGCTGTTTTTT
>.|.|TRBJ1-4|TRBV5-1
CASTPGAFDEKLFF
TGCGCCAGCACCCCGGGGGCGTTCGACGAAAAACTGTTTTTT
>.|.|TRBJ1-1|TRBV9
CASSVWPDTEAFF
TGTGCCAGCAGCGTATGGCCGGACACTGAAGCTTTCTTT
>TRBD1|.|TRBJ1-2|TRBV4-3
CASSQDPGQGNGYTF
TGCGCCAGCAGCCAAGATCCGGGACAGGGAAATGGCTACACCTTC
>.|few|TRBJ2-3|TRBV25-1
CASSPAGSGLKAADTQYF
TGTGCCAGCAGCCCCGCGGGATCCGGCCTTAAGGCCGCAGATACGCAGTATTTT
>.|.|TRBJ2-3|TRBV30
CAWSQTHTDTQYF
TGTGCCTGGAGCCAGACCCACACAGATACGCAGTATTTT
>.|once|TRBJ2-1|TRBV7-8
CASSYLSGPYNEQFF
TGTGCCAGCAGCTACCTTTCCGGACCGTACAATGAGCAGTTCTTC
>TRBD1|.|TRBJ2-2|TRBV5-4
CASSLPGTGTGELFF
TGTGCCAGCAGCTTGCCCGGGACAGGCACCGGGGAGCTGTTTTTT
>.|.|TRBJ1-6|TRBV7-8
CASSPRDAIYSPLHF
TGTGCCAGCAGCCCGAGGGACGCAATATACTCACCCCTCCACTTT
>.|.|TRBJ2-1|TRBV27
CASSLQGGENEQFF
TGTGCCAGCAGTTTACAGGGAGGAGAGAATGAGCAGTTCTTC
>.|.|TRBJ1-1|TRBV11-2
CASSFSRGEAFF
TGTGCCAGCAGCTTCTCGAGAGGTGAAGCTTTCTTT
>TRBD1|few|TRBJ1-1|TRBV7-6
CASSSTETGVNTEAFF
TGTGCCAGCAGCTCCACGGAGACAGGGGTGAACACTGAAGCTTTCTTT
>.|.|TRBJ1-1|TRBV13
CASSLTIGGNTEAFF
TGTGCCAGCAGCTTAACCATCGGAGGGAACACTGAAGCTTTCTTT
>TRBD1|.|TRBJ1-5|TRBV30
CAWSVQGDQPQHF
TGTGCCTGGAGTGTACAGGGGGATCAGCCCCAGCATTTT
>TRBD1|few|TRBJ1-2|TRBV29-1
CSAATGGIYGYTF
TGCAGCGCCGCGACAGGGGGAATCTATGGCTACACCTTC
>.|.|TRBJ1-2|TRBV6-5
CASSYGSGVYGYTF
TGTGCCAGCAGTTACGGCTCCGGCGTCTATGGCTACACCTTC
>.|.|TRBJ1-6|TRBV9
CASSLDGRGNSPLHF
TGTGCCAGCAGCCTCGATGGTAGGGGGAATTCACCCCTCCACTTT
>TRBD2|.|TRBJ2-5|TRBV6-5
CASRPGTSVQETQYF
TGTGCCAGCAGACCCGGGACTAGCGTTCAAGAGACCCAGTACTTC
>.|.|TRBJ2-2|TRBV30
CAWSGYAGELFF
TGTGCCTGGTCTGGATATGCCGGGGAGCTGTTTTTT
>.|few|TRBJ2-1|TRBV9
CASSPGDDNEQFF
TGTGCCAGCAGCCCGGGGGACGACAATGAGCAGTTCTTC
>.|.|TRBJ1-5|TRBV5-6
CASSFEGLNPQHF
TGTGCCAGCAGCTTTGAAGGGTTGAACCCCCAGCATTTT
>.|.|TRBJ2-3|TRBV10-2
CASSALATDTQYF
TGCGCCAGCAGTGCACTAGCCACAGATACGCAGTATTTT
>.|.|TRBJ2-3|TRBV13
CASSYPPYF
TGTGCCAGCAGCTATCCCCCGTATTTT